This T cell receptor (beta chain) stems from a study of shared clonotypes between healthy human individuals. Selected positively for CCR7 and CD45RO-negative, naive CD8 cells excluded terminally differentiated effector memory CD45RA+ cells. Trimming removed 3 bases from V and 1 base from J, with 6 bases in between. The CDR3 has 13 amino acids. Germline values: CDR1 PRHDT, CDR2 FYEKMQ (reference sequence). Method: immunoSEQ multiplex PCR; TCRdb's copy keeps in-frame clones and lacks some. The sample shows around 640,000 clones, about 95% of them seen only once. Sequencing was done on a sample of naive CD8+ T cells sorted from blood. The chain employs TRBV13 and TRBJ1-1; D is unclear. This clonotype originated in a woman in her 30s in good health. The CDR3 here is CASSFGQNTEAFF. The CDR3, as DNA: TGTGCCAGCAGCTTCGGTCAGAACACTGAAGCTTTCTTT.